The text below deals with one T cell receptor beta chain. Which antigen it targets is not known. Within one base of it there is no much larger clone, and no base qualities were kept. Library preparation employed RT-PCR. Sequencing instrument: NextSeq 550. Starting from the raw public reads, TCRdb applied fastp trimming at Q25, assembled clones with MiXCR and retained in-frame beta chains. Identical CDR3 protein sequences are pooled into one entry, listed with their most common genes and DNA. Present in this sample are 800,000 to 1,000,000 distinct CDR3 sequences, about 20% of which were seen just once. The ten largest clonotypes hold roughly 6% of the sample. Ends trimmed: V by 4 bases, J by 10 bases; bases unmatched to a gene: 9. Reading the germline V gene (reference sequence) gives CDR1 SGHNT and CDR2 YYREEE. Inclusive of the bounding cysteine and phenylalanine, the CDR3 is 15 residues long. Of all the DNA, just the CDR3 is kept, 45 bases in frame from base 1.

This record comes from a study of patients and donors after allogeneic stem cell transplantation (TCRdb year 2020). The specimen sequenced was blood, either unsorted or a sorted T cell fraction (not recorded which). Recombination connected TRBV5-4 to TRBJ2-1, and 12 junction bases match TRBD2. The sequence was obtained from a human donor who was either an allogeneic HSCT recipient or a stem cell or donor lymphocyte infusion donor (not recorded which). It is not recorded whose cells these are; they may come from a transplant donor. The DNA sequence is TGTGCCAGCAGCCCTCGGACTAGCGGGGCAGAAGAGCAGTTCTTC. The translation is CASSPRTSGAEEQFF. This CDR3, with the reference TRBV5-4 and TRBJ2-1 proteins standing in past its ends, gives the full variable domain ETGVTQSPTHLIKTRGQQVTLRCSSQSGHNTVSWYQQALGQGPQFIFQYYREEENGRGNFPPRFSGLQFPNYSSELNVNALELDDSALYLCASSPRTSGAEEQFFGPGTRLTVL.